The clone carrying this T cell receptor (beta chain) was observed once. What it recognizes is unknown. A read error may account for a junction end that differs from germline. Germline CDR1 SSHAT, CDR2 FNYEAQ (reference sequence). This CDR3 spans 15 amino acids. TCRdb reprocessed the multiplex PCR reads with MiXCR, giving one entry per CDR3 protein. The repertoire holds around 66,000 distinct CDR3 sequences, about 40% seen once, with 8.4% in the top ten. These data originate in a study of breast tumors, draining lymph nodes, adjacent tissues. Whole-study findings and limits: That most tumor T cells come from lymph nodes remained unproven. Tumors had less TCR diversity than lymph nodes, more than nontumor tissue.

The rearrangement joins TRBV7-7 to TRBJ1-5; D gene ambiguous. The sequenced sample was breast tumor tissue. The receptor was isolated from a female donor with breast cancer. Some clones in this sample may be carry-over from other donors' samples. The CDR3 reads CARDIRAASYQPQHF. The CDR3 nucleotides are TGTGCTAGAGATATAAGGGCAGCTAGCTATCAGCCCCAGCATTTT.